The 28 T cell receptor beta chains reported below all come from one sample, sequenced in a study of T cell responses to AZD1222 COVID-19 vaccine. Assay: immunoSEQ multiplex PCR; the TCRdb copy retains only in-frame clones and omits some. There are some 180,000 clones in the sample; almost 90% occur only once, and approximately 0.5% lies in the top ten. The material was peripheral blood, obtained on day 0 of AZD1222 vaccination. The receptor source for this set is an adult in good health.

The V and J genes are TRBV2 and TRBJ2-7; D remains unclear. Germline V gene lookup returns CDR1 SNHLY and CDR2 FYNNEI. V was trimmed by 6 bases and J by 4 bases, leaving 13 bases between them. The CDR3 runs 13 residues. The CDR3 is CASSALPKYEQYF. The CDR3 region has the DNA TGTGCCAGCAGCGCCCTCCCTAAATACGAGCAGTACTTC.

This sequence joins TRBV27 and TRBJ2-7; the match to TRBD1 covers 12 bases. Trimming took 5 bases from V and 4 from J; bases not matched to a gene: 6. This CDR3 has 15 residues. Germline V gives CDR1 MNHEY, CDR2 SMNVEV (reference sequence). The CDR3 DNA reads as TGTGCCAGCAGTCCCTCGGGACAGGGGGCATACGAGCAGTACTTC. This gives the protein CASSPSGQGAYEQYF.

The chain has TRBV9 and TRBJ2-5; TRBD1 agrees at 7 bases. Germline V gives CDR1 SGDLS, CDR2 YYNGEE. The V gene end was trimmed by 4 bases and the J gene end by 1 base; junction bases not matched to a gene: 4. The CDR3 runs 14 residues. For the CDR3, the DNA is TGTGCCAGCAGCATGGGACAGCCCCAAGAGACCCAGTACTTC. Encoded protein: CASSMGQPQETQYF.

The rearrangement uses TRBV13 and TRBJ2-7, with D perhaps given as TRBD1 or TRBD2 (6 bases each). The CDR3 is 13 residues long. Germline V CDR1 and CDR2: PRHDT, FYEKMQ (reference sequence). V was shortened by 6 bases and J by 3 bases, with 12 bases between the two germline ends. The CDR3 is CASRAEGGYEQYF. The CDR3 coding sequence is TGTGCCAGCAGAGCCGAGGGGGGCTACGAGCAGTACTTC.

This chain connects TRBV18 to TRBJ1-2; D gene uncertain. The CDR3 consists of 12 residues. From germline, CDR1 is KGHSH and CDR2 LQKENI. Trimming cost V 0 bases and J 11 bases, with 10 bases left between them. CDR3 region: CASSPPREQYTF. The CDR3 coding sequence is TGTGCCAGCTCACCACCGAGGGAGCAATACACCTTC.

This chain links TRBV15 with TRBJ1-3; possibly TRBD1 for D (5 bases). Germline V gives CDR1 LNHNV, CDR2 YYDKDF (reference sequence). The CDR3 has 13 amino acids. Trimming cost V 0 bases and J 7 bases, with 7 bases left between them. CDR3 in DNA: TGTGCCACCAGCAGAGATGGGGGGAACACCATATATTTT. The encoded protein is CATSRDGGNTIYF.

V is TRBV18 and J is TRBJ2-7, with TRBD2 matching over 14 bases. The germline gives CDR1 KGHSH, CDR2 LQKENI. The V and J ends lost 5 bases and 0 bases, in that order; junction bases with no gene match: 12. This CDR3 contains 19 residues. The CDR3 loop reads CASSAAGTSGRGPSYEQYF. In DNA form, the CDR3 reads TGTGCCAGCTCAGCGGCCGGGACTAGCGGGAGAGGGCCCTCCTACGAGCAGTACTTC.

This chain links TRBV28 with TRBJ2-5, with a possible D match to TRBD1 (6 bases). Germline lookup yields CDR1 MDHEN and CDR2 SYDVKM. CDR3 length: 14 residues. V dropped 6 bases and J dropped 1 base, with 12 bases sitting between them. The CDR3 region has the DNA TGTGCCAGCAGCTCGGGACACATCCAAGAGACCCAGTACTTC. Its translation is CASSSGHIQETQYF.

This rearrangement joins TRBV5-4 to TRBJ1-1, with no clear D. This CDR3 is built from 13 residues. Germline loops: CDR1 SGHNT, CDR2 YYREEE (reference sequence). The germline V and J ends were trimmed by 4 bases and 1 base, with 8 bases remaining between them. CDR3 protein: CASSPFGNTEAFF. CDR3 DNA: TGTGCCAGCAGCCCTTTCGGGAACACTGAAGCTTTCTTT.

The chain carries TRBV27 and TRBJ1-2, with D maybe TRBD1 (6 bases). V was shortened by 7 bases and J by 6 bases, with 15 bases between the two germline ends. The CDR3 is 13 amino acids. Germline assignment: CDR1 MNHEY and CDR2 SMNVEV (reference sequence). The DNA of the CDR3 is TGTGCCAGCACCCGTGCGGGGGCCCATGGCTACACCTTC. As protein: CASTRAGAHGYTF.

The rearrangement links TRBV7-3 to TRBJ1-1; D call uncertain. The germline V gene encodes CDR1 SGHTA and CDR2 FQGTGA. The CDR3 covers 13 residues. V was cut by 5 bases and J by 3 bases, with 10 bases left in between. CDR3: CASSPQMDTEAFF. The CDR3 coding sequence is TGTGCCAGCAGCCCGCAGATGGACACTGAAGCTTTCTTT.

The J gene is TRBJ2-1, the V gene TRBV19, with 7 bases aligning to TRBD2. Germline V gene data show CDR1 as LNHDA and CDR2 as SQIVND (reference sequence). V shed 10 bases, J shed 6 bases, and the junction held 15 bases outside the gene matches. The CDR3 length is 15 residues. As DNA, the CDR3 is TGTGCCACCACGACTAGCCCGGGACGGGTCAATGAGCAGTTCTTC. Amino acid sequence: CATTTSPGRVNEQFF.

This clone showed up just a few times. The gene calls are TRBV24-1 and TRBJ2-2; perhaps TRBD1 as D (6 bases). Per germline, CDR1 KGHDR and CDR2 SFDVKD. This CDR3 is built from 15 residues. The V gene lost 5 bases and the J gene lost 3 bases, with 12 bases spanning the gap. The CDR3 region is CATSVQQGDTGELFF. DNA of the CDR3: TGTGCCACCAGTGTGCAACAGGGAGACACCGGGGAGCTGTTTTTT.

The gene calls are TRBV5-6 and TRBJ1-2, with D possibly matching TRBD1 (5 bases). CDR3 length equals 16 residues. Germline V gene data show CDR1 as SGHDT and CDR2 as YYEEEE. Deletions cut 5 bases from V and 4 bases from J, with 21 bases between. CDR3 nucleotides: TGTGCCAGCAGTCCCCCGGCTTCCGGGACGGTCTATGGCTACACCTTC. This gives the protein CASSPPASGTVYGYTF. Together with reference TRBV5-6 and TRBJ1-2, the CDR3 gives the full variable domain: DAGVTQSPTHLIKTRGQQVTLRCSPKSGHDTVSWYQQALGQGPQFIFQYYEEEERQRGNFPDRFSGHQFPNYSSELNVNALLLGDSALYLCASSPPASGTVYGYTFGSGTRLTVV.

The chain is built from TRBV28 and TRBJ1-6; 7 bases are a match to TRBD1. V was clipped by 11 bases and J by 6 bases; unmatched bases: 10. Germline loops: CDR1 MDHEN, CDR2 SYDVKM. The CDR3 has 14 amino acids. Here the CDR3 DNA reads TGTGCCGGAAAGGGGGCAAGTGGTAATTCACCCCTCCACTTT. Translation gives CAGKGASGNSPLHF.

The chain recombines TRBV6-5 with TRBJ1-2; D gene uncertain. Trimming left V 7 bases short and J 8 bases short, with 14 bases between. This CDR3 region has 12 residues. The germline V gene has CDR1 MNHEY and CDR2 SVGAGI. The CDR3, as DNA: TGTGCCAGCACTGGGAGAGCGGAAGGCTACACCTTC. Its translation is CASTGRAEGYTF.

This rearrangement joins TRBV2 to TRBJ1-5; 9 bases align to TRBD1. Germline values: CDR1 SNHLY, CDR2 FYNNEI. J was trimmed by 4 bases and V by 7 bases; bases with no gene match: 5. CDR3 length: 14 amino acids. The CDR3 sequence: CASTQQGANQPQHF. The DNA of the CDR3 is TGTGCCAGCACCCAACAGGGGGCAAATCAGCCCCAGCATTTT. The whole variable domain, remainder taken from reference TRBV2 and TRBJ1-5, is EPEVTQTPSHQVTQMGQEVILRCVPISNHLYFYWYRQILGQKVEFLVSFYNNEISEKSEIFDDQFSVERPDGSNFTLKIRSTKLEDSAMYFCASTQQGANQPQHFGDGTRLSIL.

The chain has TRBV5-1 and TRBJ1-1; D is ambiguous. The CDR3 runs to 13 residues. Germline values: CDR1 SGHRS, CDR2 YFSETQ. Trimming pared 3 bases from V and 1 base from J, leaving 7 bases between. CDR3 region: CASSSSPNTEAFF. The CDR3, as DNA: TGCGCCAGCAGCTCAAGCCCGAACACTGAAGCTTTCTTT.

V usage is TRBV18 and J usage is TRBJ2-1, with D maybe TRBD1 (5 bases). The CDR3 covers 14 residues. Germline lookup yields CDR1 KGHSH and CDR2 LQKENI. Deletions cut 1 base from V and 2 bases from J, with 6 bases between. The chain's CDR3 is CASSPLDTYNEQFF. The CDR3 nucleotides read TGTGCCAGCTCACCACTGGACACCTACAATGAGCAGTTCTTC.

The CDR3 loop reads CAWGAIPYNSPLHF. As DNA, the CDR3 is TGTGCCTGGGGGGCGATCCCCTATAATTCACCCCTCCACTTT. The chain links TRBV30 to TRBJ1-6; the D gene is possibly TRBD1 (5 bases). The CDR3 contains 14 residues. Trimming pared 5 bases from V and 2 bases from J, leaving 10 bases between. Germline V gives CDR1 GTSNPN, CDR2 SVGIG (reference sequence).

This chain links TRBV10-2 with TRBJ1-3; no firm D call. V was clipped by 3 bases and J by 0 bases, with 9 bases between them. This CDR3 has 15 amino acids. CDR1 and CDR2 from the germline V gene are WSHSY and SAAADI. CDR3 in DNA: TGCGCCAGCAGTGATTGGACCACCTCTGGAAACACCATATATTTT. Its protein product is CASSDWTTSGNTIYF.

The J gene is TRBJ1-3, the V gene TRBV10-3; the D gene is possibly TRBD1 (5 bases). The germline V gene has CDR1 ENHRY and CDR2 SYGVKD. V was clipped by 2 bases and J by 0 bases, with 5 bases between them. The CDR3 is 14 amino acids. In DNA, the CDR3 is TGTGCCATCAGTGAGGGGGCCTCTGGAAACACCATATATTTT. Translating it yields CAISEGASGNTIYF.

V usage is TRBV27 and J usage is TRBJ2-7, with 11 bases fitting TRBD2. Trimming at V came to 6 bases and at J to 4 bases, leaving 5 bases not matched to a gene. The CDR3 is made up of 14 amino acids. Germline CDR1 reads MNHEY; CDR2 reads SMNVEV (reference sequence). The CDR3 region has the DNA TGTGCCAGCAGCACTAGCGGGAGTTATTACGAGCAGTACTTC. This sequence encodes CASSTSGSYYEQYF.

The chain links TRBV14 to TRBJ2-7; D gene unclear. V shed 0 bases and J shed 3 bases, with 15 bases lying between them. CDR1 is SGHDN and CDR2 is FVKESK in the germline V gene. The CDR3 spans 16 residues. CDR3 nucleotide sequence: TGTGCCAGCAGCCAAGATATAGGAGCACACATCTACGAGCAGTACTTC. The encoded protein is CASSQDIGAHIYEQYF.

The J gene is TRBJ1-6, the V gene TRBV6-2 or TRBV6-3, with D maybe TRBD1 (5 bases). The V and J ends lost 0 bases and 9 bases respectively, with 15 bases between them. Germline V gene data show CDR1 as MNHEY and CDR2 as SVGEGT. The CDR3 contains 16 residues. CDR3 in amino acids: CASSYSRAGKGSPLHF. CDR3 nucleotides: TGTGCCAGCAGTTACTCCCGGGCAGGGAAAGGTTCACCCCTCCACTTT.

This clone was seen a handful of times. J is TRBJ1-1 and V is TRBV3-1 (or the pseudogene TRBV3-2); TRBD1 matches 8 bases. Germline V gene lookup returns CDR1 LGHDT and CDR2 YNNKEL (reference sequence). V shed 5 bases, J shed 5 bases, and the junction held 4 bases outside the gene matches. This CDR3 contains 13 residues. The CDR3 region has the DNA TGTGCCAGCAGCTCCCGACAGGGGACTGAAGCTTTCTTT. It yields the protein CASSSRQGTEAFF.

CDR3 amino acids: CASSYSPGPQHF. DNA for the CDR3: TGTGCCAGCAGTTACAGCCCGGGGCCCCAGCATTTT. The V call is TRBV12-3 or TRBV12-4, the J call TRBJ1-5; D is unresolved. The CDR3 runs 12 residues. The V gene lost 4 bases and the J gene lost 9 bases, with 10 bases spanning the gap.

This rearrangement joins TRBV7-8 to TRBJ1-1, with D tentatively TRBD1 (5 bases). Germline loops: CDR1 SGHVS, CDR2 FQNEAQ. The V and J ends lost 0 bases and 4 bases respectively, with 15 bases between them. The CDR3 runs to 16 residues. CDR3 nucleotide sequence: TGTGCCAGCAGCTTAGCTGCCGGGGGTACGGTCACTGAAGCTTTCTTT. Amino acids: CASSLAAGGTVTEAFF.